What follows are 12 T cell receptor beta chains derived from one specimen sequenced in a study of human T cells and chemical hapten exposure. TCRdb processed the RACE reads anew with MiXCR; each CDR3 protein has one entry. The table records approximately 350,000 distinct CDR3 sequences, around 7% of them present only once. Time point in this sample: patch test 1, 2 weeks after DPC sensitization. Treatment: therapeutic diphenylcyclopropenone sensitization with weekly scalp DPC. The source was whole blood, collected in connection with sensitization to the hapten diphenylcyclopropenone (DPC). These TCRs come from a young woman with alopecia areata. Some clones in this sample may be carry-over from other donors' samples.

There are a few counts of this clonotype. Here the CDR3 DNA reads TGTGCCAGCAGCCCGCCCGGACAGGGGAAACACGAGCAGTACTTC. This encodes CASSPPGQGKHEQYF. The rearrangement joins TRBV21-1 to TRBJ2-7; TRBD1, the D gene given by the table, was not confirmed from the DNA. TRBV21-1 is reported as a pseudogene. The CDR3 has 15 amino acids.

This clonotype occurred a few times. The rearrangement joins TRBV4-2 to TRBJ2-7; TRBD1 agrees at 10 bases. The V and J ends lost 3 bases and 4 bases, in that order; junction bases with no gene match: 9. CDR1 LGHNA and CDR2 YNFKEQ come from the germline V gene. This CDR3 region has 16 residues. The CDR3 DNA is TGTGCCAGCAGCCAGTACGGACAGGGGGAGAGGTACGAGCAGTACTTC. Residues: CASSQYGQGERYEQYF.

The table lists this clonotype with a few counts. The rearrangement links TRBV4-1 to TRBJ1-5; perhaps TRBD1 as D (6 bases). Germline V CDR1 and CDR2: MGHRA, YSYEKL. V shed 2 bases and J shed 2 bases, with 10 bases lying between them. CDR3 length: 15 amino acids. The CDR3 region is CASSQIAGGNQPQHF. CDR3 nucleotide sequence: TGCGCCAGCAGCCAAATTGCAGGGGGCAATCAGCCCCAGCATTTT.

This clonotype was counted ten times or more. The chain carries TRBV4-2 and TRBJ1-2; D is unclear. Trimming cost V 4 bases and J 6 bases, with 18 bases left between them. Germline values: CDR1 LGHNA, CDR2 YNFKEQ. This CDR3 region has 15 residues. The DNA for the CDR3 is TGTGCCAGCAGCCCAAAAGCGGAGGGAAATGATGGCTACACCTTC. This encodes CASSPKAEGNDGYTF.

There are a few counts of this clonotype. The V and J genes are TRBV7-2 and TRBJ1-5; 7 bases match TRBD1. The CDR3 consists of 14 residues. The junction had 8 bases not matched to a gene; V was cut back by 10 bases and J by 2 bases. CDR1 and CDR2 from the germline V gene are SGHTA and FQGNSA. CDR3 loop: CATGSRGGNQPQHF. CDR3 DNA sequence: TGTGCCACCGGGTCCAGGGGGGGCAATCAGCCCCAGCATTTT.

This clonotype occurred a few times. The rearrangement links TRBV6-5 to TRBJ1-6; D remains ambiguous. Looked up from germline, CDR1 is MNHEY and CDR2 is SVGAGI. This CDR3 is 21 amino acids long. V was shortened by 0 bases and J by 6 bases, with 27 bases between the two germline ends. CDR3 protein: CASSYSITGDGYIPVNSPLHF. In DNA, the CDR3 is TGTGCCAGCAGTTACTCGATTACCGGGGATGGTTATATTCCCGTTAATTCACCCCTCCACTTT.

As DNA, the CDR3 is TGCGCCAGCAGCCAATACGGGACAGGGGGTCAGGACTACACCTTC. Its translation is CASSQYGTGGQDYTF. The V call is TRBV4-3, the J call TRBJ1-2, with TRBD1 matching 11 bases. V was pared by 2 bases and J by 10 bases, with 9 bases of the junction left unmatched. Germline V gene lookup returns CDR1 LGHNA and CDR2 YSLEER. The CDR3 is 15 residues long.

This clonotype was detected a few times. J is TRBJ2-3 and V is TRBV4-3; perhaps D is TRBD1 or TRBD2 (6 bases each). Between the trimmed V and J ends, which lost 4 bases and 1 base, there was a span of 18 bases. The CDR3 covers 17 residues. Per germline, CDR1 LGHNA and CDR2 YSLEER. CDR3 in DNA: TGCGCCAGCAGCCCACGGTCGCCAGGGGAGGGCACAGATACGCAGTATTTT. Its translation is CASSPRSPGEGTDTQYF.

This clonotype occurred many times. This rearrangement joins TRBV7-9 to TRBJ2-3; 8 bases line up with TRBD2. Trimming cost V 2 bases and J 1 base; bases outside gene matches: 5. Germline loops: CDR1 SEHNR, CDR2 FQNEAQ (reference sequence). The CDR3 extends over 16 amino acids. CDR3 amino acids: CASSLTPAGGTDTQYF. CDR3 DNA: TGTGCCAGCAGCTTAACCCCAGCGGGAGGCACAGATACGCAGTATTTT.

This clonotype has only a few counts. This chain links TRBV18 with TRBJ1-4; no reliable D call. The length of the CDR3 is 15 residues. In germline, CDR1 is KGHSH, CDR2 LQKENI. Trimming left V 0 bases short and J 7 bases short, with 12 bases between. The CDR3 region is CASSPPEGYGEKLFF. CDR3 sequence (DNA): TGTGCCAGCTCACCACCGGAAGGGTATGGTGAAAAACTGTTTTTT.

This clonotype appeared a few times. This chain uses TRBV14 with TRBJ1-3; 8 nucleotides line up with TRBD1. From germline, CDR1 is SGHDN and CDR2 FVKESK. The junction had 8 bases not matched to a gene; V was cut back by 5 bases and J by 5 bases. CDR3 size: 15 residues. CDR3 DNA sequence: TGTGCCAGCAGCTCCGGACAGGGCTTAAGAAACACCATATATTTT. This sequence encodes CASSSGQGLRNTIYF.

The chain joins TRBV7-2 to TRBJ1-2; 10 positions match TRBD1. CDR1 and CDR2 (germline): SGHTA, FQGNSA. The CDR3 totals 16 residues. The V and J ends lost 2 bases and 6 bases, in that order; junction bases with no gene match: 9. The CDR3 nucleotides read TGTGCCAGCAGCTTAAATTATGGACAGGGGGTAGATGGCTACACCTTC. Translated: CASSLNYGQGVDGYTF.